Following are 30 T cell receptor beta chains from one sample sequenced in a study of T cell responses to AZD1222 COVID-19 vaccine. Only in-frame clones appear in the TCRdb table, and some are missing; sequencing was by immunoSEQ multiplex PCR. Of more than 65,000 clones listed, roughly nine tenths are singletons. Material: peripheral blood, obtained on day 0 of AZD1222 vaccination. The origin of the receptors is an adult in good health.

The V and J genes are TRBV6-4 and TRBJ2-1, with 8 bases matching TRBD2. Germline V gene data show CDR1 as MRHNA and CDR2 as SNTAGT. This CDR3 has 15 amino acids. V dropped 0 bases and J dropped 7; count of bases not matched to a gene: 5. The CDR3: CASSDSGSGVNEQFF. The CDR3 coding sequence is TGTGCCAGCAGTGACTCGGGTAGCGGGGTTAATGAGCAGTTCTTC.

This clone was seen only once. J is TRBJ1-5 and V is TRBV4-1, with D possibly TRBD1 on 5 matching bases. V was shortened by 0 bases and J by 7 bases, with 13 bases between the two germline ends. The CDR3 length is 15 residues. Germline CDR1 reads MGHRA; CDR2 reads YSYEKL. The CDR3 DNA sequence: TGCGCCAGCAGCCAAGAAGTGCGAGGGGTACAGCCCCAGCATTTT. The encoded protein is CASSQEVRGVQPQHF.

To note about this clone: The sample holds other DNA sequences that translate to the same CDR3. V usage is TRBV27 and J usage is TRBJ2-1; TRBD2 matches at 7 bases. The CDR3 is 14 residues long. V trimming: 5 bases; J trimming: 0 bases; junction bases outside the gene matches: 1. CDR1 and CDR2 (germline): MNHEY, SMNVEV (reference sequence). The CDR3 here is CASSRDYSYNEQFF. DNA for the CDR3: TGTGCCAGCAGTCGGGACTACTCCTACAATGAGCAGTTCTTC.

This clone has just a few counts. The chain combines TRBV2 with TRBJ1-6; D might be TRBD1 (5 bases). The CDR3 consists of 15 residues. The V and J ends lost 1 base and 9 bases respectively, with 13 bases between them. Germline V lookup: CDR1 SNHLY, CDR2 FYNNEI. The CDR3 nucleotides are TGTGCCAGCAGTGAAGAGCACCCTCAGGGTTCACCCCTCCACTTT. Protein: CASSEEHPQGSPLHF.

This clone was detected once. This chain connects TRBV27 to TRBJ1-5; 8 bases match TRBD1. V lost 5 bases, J lost 7 bases, and 13 bases stayed unmatched. Germline V gene sequence: CDR1 MNHEY, CDR2 SMNVEV (reference sequence). There are 16 residues in the CDR3. CDR3 DNA: TGTGCCAGCAGTCCTAATGTTCAGGGGGCTTCGCAGCCCCAGCATTTT. Its translation: CASSPNVQGASQPQHF.

This clone was picked up a small number of times. The J gene is TRBJ2-1, the V gene TRBV19, with D unclear. The CDR3 consists of 14 residues. From germline, CDR1 is LNHDA and CDR2 SQIVND (reference sequence). The V gene lost 0 bases and the J gene lost 6 bases, with 9 bases spanning the gap. The CDR3 bases are TGTGCCAGTAGTATAGATATAGGTATCAATGAGCAGTTCTTC. Its protein product is CASSIDIGINEQFF.

The chain carries TRBV5-6 and TRBJ2-1; no definite D call. V was trimmed by 0 bases and J by 5 bases, leaving 9 bases between them. Germline V lookup: CDR1 SGHDT, CDR2 YYEEEE. The CDR3 sequence is 14 residues long. The CDR3 sequence: CASSLVRSHNEQFF. The CDR3 DNA sequence: TGTGCCAGCAGCTTGGTTAGGTCCCACAATGAGCAGTTCTTC.

The chain uses TRBV9 and TRBJ1-2, with unresolved D. Trimming took off 3 bases at V and 1 base at J, with 13 bases between the two ends. The CDR3 covers 15 residues. Germline V lookup: CDR1 SGDLS, CDR2 YYNGEE. CDR3 DNA: TGTGCCAGCAGCGGGCCGAACCCGGTTAACTATGGCTACACCTTC. Translated, it gives CASSGPNPVNYGYTF.

The chain joins TRBV4-1 to TRBJ2-7, with 9 bases matching TRBD2. Germline V lookup: CDR1 MGHRA, CDR2 YSYEKL. After removal of 6 bases from V and 4 bases from J, the junction contained 10 bases not matched to a gene. There are 15 residues in the CDR3. CDR3 region: CASSWALGLAYEQYF. The CDR3 DNA is TGCGCCAGCAGTTGGGCACTGGGACTAGCTTACGAGCAGTACTTC.

The table lists this clone with a few counts. The chain couples TRBV5-1 to TRBJ2-2; tentatively, D is TRBD1 or TRBD2 (5 bases each). This CDR3 comprises 16 residues. Per germline, CDR1 SGHRS and CDR2 YFSETQ. The V end was cut by 4 bases, the J end by 2 bases, with 15 bases between. Here the CDR3 DNA reads TGCGCCAGCAGCCAAACCGGGACCGGCAACACCGGGGAGCTGTTTTTT. Amino acids: CASSQTGTGNTGELFF. The full variable domain, its missing parts supplied by reference TRBV5-1 and TRBJ2-2, is KAGVTQTPRYLIKTRGQQVTLSCSPISGHRSVSWYQQTPGQGLQFLFEYFSETQRNKGNFPGRFSGRQFSNSRSEMNVSTLELGDSALYLCASSQTGTGNTGELFFGEGSRLTVL.

CDR3 nucleotide sequence: TGCGCCAGCAGGATAACAGGTCTGGGCGAGCAGTACTTC. It yields the protein CASRITGLGEQYF. V usage is TRBV10-2 and J usage is TRBJ2-7; D is perhaps TRBD1 (5 bases). Trimming left V 6 bases short and J 6 bases short, with 15 bases between. From germline, CDR1 is WSHSY and CDR2 SAAADI. CDR3 length: 13 residues.

The V and J genes are TRBV6-5 and TRBJ2-1; D remains unclear. The CDR3 extends over 14 amino acids. Trimming removed 2 bases from V and 7 bases from J, with 12 bases in between. CDR1 is MNHEY, CDR2 SVGAGI, per germline. CDR3 sequence: CASSYDRVRNEQFF. Written as DNA, the CDR3 is TGTGCCAGCAGTTACGATAGGGTAAGGAATGAGCAGTTCTTC.

This clone appeared a single time. The V call is TRBV7-3, the J call TRBJ2-5, with a weak D call TRBD2 (6 bases). Per the germline V gene, CDR1 is SGHTA and CDR2 is FQGTGA. Trimming took 0 bases from V and 1 from J, leaving 18 bases between them. CDR3 length equals 18 residues. This chain's CDR3 is CASSLTYSGASPQETQYF. CDR3 nucleotides: TGTGCCAGCAGCTTAACGTATAGCGGAGCAAGTCCCCAAGAGACCCAGTACTTC.

CDR3 in amino acids: CASSLGGPGGFLNTEAFF. The DNA of the CDR3 is TGTGCCAGCAGCTTGGGAGGACCGGGGGGCTTTTTGAACACTGAAGCTTTCTTT. The rearrangement links TRBV5-4 to TRBJ1-1; possibly TRBD1 for D (6 bases). This CDR3 region has 18 residues. With 0 bases removed from V and 0 bases from J, the gap between germline ends came to 18 bases. CDR1 and CDR2 from the germline V gene are SGHNT and YYREEE (reference sequence).

This clone turned up a few times. The chain combines TRBV5-5 with TRBJ2-2, with D uncertain. Trimming removed 0 bases at V and 4 bases at J, with 7 bases between. The CDR3 runs to 14 residues. Germline V gene sequence: CDR1 SGHKS, CDR2 YYEKEE (reference sequence). The CDR3 loop reads CASSLGVGTGELFF. The CDR3 DNA is TGTGCCAGCAGCTTGGGGGTGGGCACCGGGGAGCTGTTTTTT. Based on the CDR3 plus reference TRBV5-5 and TRBJ2-2, the full variable domain is DAGVTQSPTHLIKTRGQQVTLRCSPISGHKSVSWYQQVLGQGPQFIFQYYEKEERGRGNFPDRFSARQFPNYSSELNVNALLLGDSALYLCASSLGVGTGELFFGEGSRLTVL.

The chain recombines TRBV7-2 with TRBJ1-2; the D is unclear. The V gene's germline CDR1 is SGHTA and CDR2 FQGNSA. Trimming cost V 2 bases and J 6 bases, with 10 bases left between them. The CDR3 sequence is 13 residues long. CDR3 sequence: CASSLRGYDGYTF. The CDR3, as DNA: TGTGCCAGCAGCTTACGAGGTTATGATGGCTACACCTTC.

This clone occurred once. This chain joins TRBV28 and TRBJ1-2; tentatively, D is TRBD1 (5 bases). Trimming took 2 bases from V and 3 from J, leaving 16 bases between them. The CDR3 consists of 16 residues. Germline lookup yields CDR1 MDHEN and CDR2 SYDVKM. The CDR3 region has the DNA TGTGCCAGCAGTTTAATCGGGGGACGGGGGGACTATGGCTACACCTTC. It encodes CASSLIGGRGDYGYTF.

The V and J genes are TRBV7-9 and TRBJ2-1; D gene ambiguous. Trimming left V 5 bases short and J 6 bases short, with 26 bases between. This CDR3 is 18 amino acids long. Germline V CDR1 and CDR2: SEHNR, FQNEAQ (reference sequence). CDR3 region: CASSPPPANLANPNEQFF. Here the CDR3 DNA reads TGTGCCAGCAGCCCCCCACCAGCTAATTTAGCCAATCCCAATGAGCAGTTCTTC.

The genes are TRBV18 and TRBJ1-2, with D maybe TRBD1 (6 bases). The V and J ends lost 4 bases and 4 bases respectively, with 16 bases between them. The germline CDR1 and CDR2 sequences are KGHSH and LQKENI. The length of the CDR3 is 15 residues. DNA for the CDR3: TGTGCCAGCTCACGGGATGGGGGGCGCGTCTATGGCTACACCTTC. Encoded protein: CASSRDGGRVYGYTF.

The J gene is TRBJ1-2, the V gene TRBV4-1; 7 positions match TRBD1. The V segment lost 2 bases and the J segment 5 bases; nucleotides outside the gene matches: 8. This CDR3 is built from 15 residues. The germline CDR1 and CDR2 sequences are MGHRA and YSYEKL. The CDR3 DNA follows: TGCGCCAGCAGCCAACTACAGGGGTCCTCTTATGGCTACACCTTC. Translated, it gives CASSQLQGSSYGYTF.

The chain joins TRBV24-1 to TRBJ2-2; 7 bases line up with TRBD1. The ends lost 5 bases at V and 5 bases at J; junction bases unmatched: 10. Germline V gene data show CDR1 as KGHDR and CDR2 as SFDVKD. The CDR3 is 16 amino acids. CDR3 sequence (DNA): TGTGCCACCAGTGTCACCACAGGGGTTGCGACCGGGGAGCTGTTTTTT. Amino acid sequence: CATSVTTGVATGELFF.

The chain joins TRBV29-1 to TRBJ2-1; D unclear. The CDR3 covers 12 residues. The germline V gene has CDR1 SQVTM and CDR2 ANQGSEA. V lost 3 bases and J lost 2, with 5 bases in between. The CDR3 here is CSVERTYNEQFF. The DNA for the CDR3 is TGCAGCGTTGAGAGGACCTACAATGAGCAGTTCTTC.

CDR3 sequence: CASSQVGQYEQYF. Written as DNA, the CDR3 is TGTGCCAGCAGCCAAGTGGGACAGTACGAGCAGTACTTC. The chain uses TRBV14 and TRBJ2-7; 7 positions match TRBD1. CDR3 size: 13 residues. J was trimmed by 4 bases and V by 1 base; bases with no gene match: 1. Germline loops: CDR1 SGHDN, CDR2 FVKESK. Together with reference TRBV14 and TRBJ2-7, the CDR3 gives the full variable domain: EAGVTQFPSHSVIEKGQTVTLRCDPISGHDNLYWYRRVMGKEIKFLLHFVKESKQDESGMPNNRFLAERTGGTYSTLKVQPAELEDSGVYFCASSQVGQYEQYFGPGTRLTVT.

The chain combines TRBV10-3 with TRBJ2-2; D gene ambiguous. The CDR3 runs 13 residues. V was shortened by 3 bases and J by 2 bases, with 4 bases between the two germline ends. Germline values: CDR1 ENHRY, CDR2 SYGVKD. CDR3: CAISDDNTGELFF. Here the CDR3 DNA reads TGTGCCATCAGTGATGACAACACCGGGGAGCTGTTTTTT.

V is TRBV14 and J is TRBJ1-6; 7 bases map to TRBD1. Unmatched junction bases numbered 6, after V lost 0 bases and J lost 7 bases. The CDR3 has 16 amino acids. Germline V gene sequence: CDR1 SGHDN, CDR2 FVKESK. In nucleotides, the CDR3 is TGTGCCAGCAGCCAAGAGTTGGGGACAGAGAATTCACCCCTCCACTTT. This codes for CASSQELGTENSPLHF.

V usage is TRBV3-1 (or the pseudogene TRBV3-2) and J usage is TRBJ2-3; D not resolved. This CDR3 spans 13 amino acids. Germline V CDR1 and CDR2: LGHDT, YNNKEL (reference sequence). V lost 4 bases and J 7 bases, leaving 12 bases between the germline ends. The CDR3 DNA follows: TGTGCCAGCAGCCTCGGGCCGACAAATACGCAGTATTTT. Translation gives CASSLGPTNTQYF.

The CDR3 region has the DNA TGCGCCAGCAGCTTCGGAGAGGGGGAGACCCAGTACTTC. Translating gives CASSFGEGETQYF. The rearrangement joins TRBV5-1 to TRBJ2-5; D is possibly TRBD1 or TRBD2 (5 bases each). V lost 2 bases, J lost 5 bases, and 10 bases lay in between. The CDR3 covers 13 residues. Per germline, CDR1 SGHRS and CDR2 YFSETQ.

The chain carries TRBV12-5 and TRBJ2-7, with 8 nucleotides matching TRBD1. This CDR3 comprises 15 residues. J was trimmed by 2 bases and V by 7 bases; bases with no gene match: 10. Germline CDR1 LGHNT, CDR2 FRNRAP. The CDR3 coding sequence is TGTGCTAGTGCCCTAGGCACAGGGGGGACCTACGAGCAGTACTTC. The encoded protein is CASALGTGGTYEQYF.

This sequence joins TRBV6-5 and TRBJ2-1; TRBD1 agrees at 11 bases. The ends lost 8 bases at V and 4 bases at J; junction bases unmatched: 7. CDR3 length equals 15 residues. Per the germline V gene, CDR1 is MNHEY and CDR2 is SVGAGI. In DNA, the CDR3 is TGTGCCAGCGAGTACCGGGACAGGGGGTACAATGAGCAGTTCTTC. It encodes CASEYRDRGYNEQFF.

This chain connects TRBV7-8 to TRBJ1-5; D call uncertain. The CDR3 covers 15 residues. Trimming took off 5 bases at V and 7 bases at J, with 18 bases between the two ends. Germline V gene lookup returns CDR1 SGHVS and CDR2 FQNEAQ. The CDR3: CASSPNRTPRQPQHF. In DNA, the CDR3 is TGTGCCAGCAGCCCGAATAGGACGCCTCGGCAGCCCCAGCATTTT.